This is a list of T cell receptor beta chains from one sample in a study of vaccination effects on CD4 cells after COVID-19. This table comes from immunoSEQ multiplex PCR, and its TCRdb copy is limited to in-frame clones, with some not included. The table lists around 31,000 clones, about 66% of them singletons. These TCRs are of unknown antigen specificity. The material sequenced was CD4+ T cells from PBMCs cultured with HCoV-229E spike peptides, taken before COVID-19 vaccination. Receptors originate from a human donor who received a COVID-19 vaccine. CDR3s include the opening cysteine and the closing phenylalanine or tryptophan. Each record gives: J gene, V gene, CDR3 protein.

TRBJ2-5 | TRBV29-1 | CSVEAGGGRQETQYF
TRBJ1-1 | TRBV19 | CASSSTGGRTEAFF
TRBJ2-5 | TRBV3-1/TRBV3-2 | CASSQGGAETQYF
TRBJ2-1 | TRBV5-1 | CASSLSVAGGQPFF
TRBJ1-3 | TRBV9 | CASSVEGGGNTIYF
TRBJ1-5 | TRBV29-1 | CSVGGGNQPQHF
TRBJ1-2 | TRBV20-1 | CSASPLGENGYTF
TRBJ2-7 | TRBV5-4 | CASSLAEGAYEQYF
TRBJ1-6 | TRBV30 | CASANSYNSPLHF
TRBJ1-5 | TRBV19 | CASSIPAGGNQPQHF
TRBJ1-2 | TRBV5-6 | CASTLGQGIGGYTF
TRBJ1-2 | TRBV7-2 | CASSLQGYGYTF
TRBJ1-5 | TRBV30 | CAWSVLEGRGPQHF
TRBJ2-3 | TRBV10-3 | CAISGNTGTSTDTQYF
TRBJ2-7 | TRBV21-1 | CASSNGERGSYEQYF
TRBJ2-2 | TRBV7-3 | CASSYRGGDPTGELFF
TRBJ1-6 | TRBV27 | CASSPDRGRRNSPLHF
TRBJ1-1 | TRBV5-5 | CASSNDRVSPAFF
TRBJ2-7 | TRBV3-1/TRBV3-2 | CASSQRAGVHEQYF
TRBJ2-2 | TRBV3-1/TRBV3-2 | CASSPQGAGTGELFF
TRBJ1-6 | TRBV5-1 | CASRETGSLSSNSPLHF
TRBJ2-3 | TRBV5-4 | CASSLGGIGTDTQYF
TRBJ2-1 | TRBV13 | CASRLGLAGALDEQFF
TRBJ1-4 | TRBV5-1 | CASSLAGTANEKLFF
TRBJ1-6 | TRBV25-1 | CASSESLTGDSPLHF
TRBJ1-1 | TRBV29-1 | CSVDSWNTEAFF
TRBJ2-1 | TRBV18 | CASSPNLSAGGFF
TRBJ2-4 | TRBV21-1 | CASSIEQNKNIQYF
TRBJ1-2 | TRBV6-6 | CASSYSGFRGYTF
TRBJ1-2 | TRBV27 | CASSLGTGGRGYTF
TRBJ1-1 | TRBV6-1 | CASSEGGKGANTEAFF
TRBJ2-5 | TRBV4-3 | CASSQDAGPTETQYF
TRBJ2-1 | TRBV4-2 | CASSREGGLNEQFF
TRBJ1-2 | TRBV3-1/TRBV3-2 | CASSQQGPSYGYTF
TRBJ2-1 | TRBV7-2 | CASSLDLGAGGSYNEQFF
TRBJ1-2 | TRBV7-8 | CASSLAGAGNYGYTF
TRBJ2-1 | TRBV27 | CASSLKFVGEKIRGNYNEQFF
TRBJ2-3 | TRBV20-1 | CSARAKDTQYF
TRBJ2-5 | TRBV7-2 | CASSLGTGMGTQYF
TRBJ2-7 | TRBV28 | CASSPGDSGFSEQYF
TRBJ1-1 | TRBV15 | CATSRRSTNTEAFF
TRBJ1-4 | TRBV19 | CASSRGGDEKLFF